The clone carrying this T cell receptor beta chain was observed at least ten times. The target antigen is unknown. The data originate from a study of naive and memory T cell subsets. Sequential positive selection took CD4 T cells first, then CD8 T cells. Germline CDR1 is SQVTM and CDR2 is ANQGSEA. The V end lost 7 bases, the J end lost 3 bases, and 15 bases lay between the germline ends. CDR3 length equals 13 residues. The beta constant-region primer was an equimolar mix of two oligonucleotides covering TRBC1 and TRBC2. Four rounds of PCR amplified the ligated cDNA using nested alpha and beta constant-region primers plus SP2. A 12-nucleotide UMI and the SP2 primer were added to the cDNA 3' end by oligonucleotide ligation. TCRdb re-called the UMI-ligation and nested PCR reads with MiXCR, one entry per CDR3 protein. The sample contains 150,000 or so distinct CDR3 sequences, under 25% of which appear only once.

Study conclusions and caveats: Naive repertoires, especially CD8, held a few larger clonotypes, possibly memory cells re-expressing CD45RA.

The chain combines TRBV29-1 with TRBJ2-5; D may be TRBD1 (6 bases). Sequences were obtained from naive CD4+ T cells from blood. The receptor was isolated from a human donor in good health. Written as DNA, the CDR3 is TGCAGCGCTGGACAGACTCTCAAAGAGACCCAGTACTTC. Translating it yields CSAGQTLKETQYF.